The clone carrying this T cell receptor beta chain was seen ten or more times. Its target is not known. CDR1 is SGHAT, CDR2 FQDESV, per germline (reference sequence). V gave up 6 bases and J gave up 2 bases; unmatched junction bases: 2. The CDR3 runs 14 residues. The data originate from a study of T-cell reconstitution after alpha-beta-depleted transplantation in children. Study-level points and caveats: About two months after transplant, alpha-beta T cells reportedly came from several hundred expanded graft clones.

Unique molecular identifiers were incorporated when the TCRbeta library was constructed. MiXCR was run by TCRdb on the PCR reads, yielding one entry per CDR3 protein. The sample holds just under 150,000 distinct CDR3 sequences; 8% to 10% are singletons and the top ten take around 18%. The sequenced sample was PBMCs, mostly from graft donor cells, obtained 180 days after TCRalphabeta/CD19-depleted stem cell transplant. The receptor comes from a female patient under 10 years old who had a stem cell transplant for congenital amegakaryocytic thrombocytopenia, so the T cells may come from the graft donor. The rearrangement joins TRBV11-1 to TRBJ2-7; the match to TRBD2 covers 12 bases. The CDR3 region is CASSRLAGAYEQYF. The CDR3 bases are TGTGCCAGCAGTCGACTAGCGGGAGCCTACGAGCAGTACTTC.